The TCR beta chain described here comes from a study of T cell repertoires in ileal Crohn's disease. Whole-study context: About half of patients got postoperative therapy: about twelve thiopurines, fewer than 20 anti-TNF. Broader study findings: All patients with clonality above 26.8% had endoscopic recurrence. Compared with non-smokers, active smokers at surgery showed more clonal expansions.

Germline CDR1 and CDR2: SNHLY and FYNNEI. CDR3 length equals 15 residues. In regard to this clone: Its antigen is not identified.

About 500 nanograms of biopsy DNA per sample underwent TCRB immunosequencing. The table came from immunoSEQ multiplex PCR; TCRdb's copy has only in-frame clones and leaves some out. Of about 16,000 clones in the sample, 88% were seen once. This sequence was found in an adult with Crohn's disease. The sequencing input was ileal tissue. This chain links TRBV2 with TRBJ2-5; 8 bases match TRBD2. Gene TRBJ2-7 matches the end of the DNA better, so the J call may be wrong. This CDR3 is CASSAREGPSYEQYF. The CDR3 bases are TGTGCCAGCAGTGCCCGGGAGGGCCCCTCCTACGAGCAGTACTTC.